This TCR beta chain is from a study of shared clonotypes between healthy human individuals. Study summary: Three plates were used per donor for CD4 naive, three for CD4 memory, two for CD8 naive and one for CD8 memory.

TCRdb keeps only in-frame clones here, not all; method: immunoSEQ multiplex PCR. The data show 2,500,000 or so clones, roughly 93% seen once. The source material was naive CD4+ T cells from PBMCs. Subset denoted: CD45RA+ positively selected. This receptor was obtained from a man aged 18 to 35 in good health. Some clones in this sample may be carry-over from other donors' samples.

The CDR3 DNA reads as TGCAGCGTTGACGCCCCCGGCACAGATACGCAGTATTTT. Protein: CSVDAPGTDTQYF. The chain is built from TRBV29-1 and TRBJ2-3; D is unresolved. Trimming stripped 3 bases from V and 1 base from J, with 8 bases between. The CDR3 covers 13 residues. Germline lookup yields CDR1 SQVTM and CDR2 ANQGSEA.